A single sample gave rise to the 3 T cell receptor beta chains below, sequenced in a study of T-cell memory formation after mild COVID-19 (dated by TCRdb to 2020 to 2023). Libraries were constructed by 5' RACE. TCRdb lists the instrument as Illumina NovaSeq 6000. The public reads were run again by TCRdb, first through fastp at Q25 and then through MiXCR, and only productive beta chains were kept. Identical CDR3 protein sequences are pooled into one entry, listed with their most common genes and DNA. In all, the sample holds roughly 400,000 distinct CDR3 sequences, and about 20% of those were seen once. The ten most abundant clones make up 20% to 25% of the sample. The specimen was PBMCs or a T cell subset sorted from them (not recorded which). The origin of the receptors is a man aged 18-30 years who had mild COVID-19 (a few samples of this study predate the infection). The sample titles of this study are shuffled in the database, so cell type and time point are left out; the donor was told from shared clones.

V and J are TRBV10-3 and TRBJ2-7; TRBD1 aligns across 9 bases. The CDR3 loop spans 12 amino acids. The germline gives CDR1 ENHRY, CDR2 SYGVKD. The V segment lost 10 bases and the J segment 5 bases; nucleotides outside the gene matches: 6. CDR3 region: CATRQGVDEQYV. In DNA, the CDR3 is TGTGCCACCCGACAGGGGGTCGACGAGCAGTACGTC.

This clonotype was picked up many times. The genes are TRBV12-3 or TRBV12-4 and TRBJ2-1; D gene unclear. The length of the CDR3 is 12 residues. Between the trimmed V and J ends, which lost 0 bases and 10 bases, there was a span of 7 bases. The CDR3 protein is CASSLAPWEQFF. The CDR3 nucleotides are TGTGCCAGCAGTTTAGCCCCGTGGGAGCAGTTCTTC.

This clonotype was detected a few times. CDR3 sequence reads: CATRGQGGLNNYGYTF. DNA for the CDR3: TGTGCCACACGCGGGCAGGGCGGTCTAAATAACTATGGCTACACCTTC. The chain carries TRBV10-3 and TRBJ1-2; TRBD1 might be the D (5 bases). V shed 10 bases and J shed 1 base, with 22 bases lying between them. The CDR3 is 16 residues long. Germline assignment: CDR1 ENHRY and CDR2 SYGVKD.